This TCR beta chain came from a study of T cells in Graves' hyperthyroidism and ophthalmopathy. Any symptoms of ophthalmopathy came after the first hyperthyroidism diagnosis, from which the blood sample dates. On this clonotype itself: Its antigen remains unidentified. This may stem from a read error, because a much larger clone lies one nucleotide away.

Study conclusions and caveats: The model predicted ophthalmopathy a median approximately 6 months before onset.

TCR beta CDR3 region amplification was performed from RNA transcripts. The study used the HTBI primer set for a first-round RT-PCR of the TCR CDR3. TCRdb re-derived calls from the multiplex PCR reads in MiXCR, one entry per CDR3 protein. The sample contains over 700,000 distinct CDR3 sequences, around 20% of which appear only once. Sequenced input: blood. This clonotype originated in a woman aged 45-60 years with Graves' hyperthyroidism that later progressed to Graves' ophthalmopathy.

CDR3 in DNA: TGTGTCAGCAGCCCCTGGGGGACTGCCGCCTACGAGCAGTACTTC. Residues: CVSSPWGTAAYEQYF. V usage is TRBV7-2 and J usage is TRBJ2-7; a possible D gene is TRBD2 (6 bases). The length of the CDR3 is 15 residues. CDR1 and CDR2 from the germline V gene are SGHTA and FQGNSA. Full variable domain (missing parts from reference TRBV7-2 and TRBJ2-7): GAGVSQSPSNKVTEKGKDVELRCDPISGHTALYWYRQSLGQGLEFLIYFQGNSAPDKSGLPSDRFSAERTGGSVSTLTIQRTQQEDSAVYLCVSSPWGTAAYEQYFGPGTRLTVT.